One sample yielded the 31 T cell receptor beta chains listed below, sequenced in a study of cytomegalovirus exposure and HLA in healthy donors. The PCR made use of 60 Vbeta and 13 Jbeta primers. The protocol was immunoSEQ multiplex PCR, while the TCRdb copy is restricted to in-frame clones and leaves out a portion. The sample holds about 130,000 clones, around 77% seen once. Sequencing was carried out using PBMCs. These receptors originate from a man in his thirties or forties in good health and CMV-seronegative.

This clone appeared a few times. The chain joins TRBV7-2 to TRBJ1-2; 8 bases map to TRBD1. CDR1 SGHTA and CDR2 FQGNSA come from the germline V gene. The V gene end was trimmed by 5 bases and the J gene end by 5 bases; junction bases not matched to a gene: 7. This CDR3 region has 14 residues. The CDR3 region is CASSERTGRYGYTF. Written as DNA, the CDR3 is TGTGCCAGCAGCGAACGGACAGGGCGGTATGGCTACACCTTC.

This clone showed up just a few times. This chain uses TRBV6-1 with TRBJ2-1; 8 nucleotides line up with TRBD1. The CDR3 loop spans 14 amino acids. With 7 bases clipped from V and 3 bases from J, the junction kept 5 bases outside the gene matches. Germline CDR1 reads MNHNS; CDR2 reads SASEGT. CDR3 sequence (DNA): TGTGCCAGCACTGACAGGGGAAGCTACAATGAGCAGTTCTTC. It yields the protein CASTDRGSYNEQFF.

The V gene is TRBV27, the J gene TRBJ2-7, with 7 bases aligning to TRBD2. Germline-derived CDR1 and CDR2 are MNHEY and SMNVEV (reference sequence). The trim removed 2 bases at V and 7 bases at J, leaving 8 bases unmatched. The CDR3 contains 14 residues. This CDR3 is CASSLGVGGTEQYF. The CDR3 DNA reads as TGTGCCAGCAGTTTAGGGGTGGGGGGGACGGAGCAGTACTTC.

The J gene is TRBJ1-4, the V gene TRBV6-4; 7 bases match TRBD1. This CDR3 region has 14 residues. From germline, CDR1 is MRHNA and CDR2 SNTAGT. V trimming: 3 bases; J trimming: 8 bases; junction bases outside the gene matches: 6. DNA for the CDR3: TGTGCCAGCAGTGATGACAGGGTTGAAGAAAAACTGTTTTTT. Translating gives CASSDDRVEEKLFF.

The V and J genes are TRBV10-2 and TRBJ1-2, with D tentatively TRBD1 (6 bases). Germline V lookup: CDR1 WSHSY, CDR2 SAAADI. Trimming took off 8 bases at V and 2 bases at J, with 18 bases between the two ends. This CDR3 comprises 15 residues. The CDR3 DNA follows: TGCGCCAGCGGGGGCTACCAGGGTTCAAACTATGGCTACACCTTC. Its translation is CASGGYQGSNYGYTF.

This clone was detected only once. This chain joins TRBV29-1 and TRBJ2-7; TRBD1 matches at 9 bases. Germline assignment: CDR1 SQVTM and CDR2 ANQGSEA. The J segment lost 4 bases and the V segment lost 7 bases, leaving 8 bases of the junction unmatched. The CDR3 extends over 13 amino acids. Here the CDR3 reads CSAAGQGGYEQYF. CDR3 bases: TGCAGCGCGGCGGGACAGGGTGGTTACGAGCAGTACTTC.

The chain is built from TRBV4-1 and TRBJ2-1, with 10 bases identical to TRBD2. The length of the CDR3 is 15 residues. From germline, CDR1 is MGHRA and CDR2 YSYEKL. Trimming at V came to 6 bases and at J to 4 bases, leaving 6 bases not matched to a gene. CDR3 in amino acids: CASRASGGVYNEQFF. The CDR3 nucleotides read TGCGCCAGCAGGGCTAGCGGGGGAGTTTACAATGAGCAGTTCTTC.

This clone has only a few counts. The V call is TRBV2, the J call TRBJ1-3; no firm D call. Deletions cut 7 bases from V and 2 bases from J, with 12 bases between. From germline, CDR1 is SNHLY and CDR2 FYNNEI. CDR3 length equals 14 residues. CDR3 loop: CASKQKVTGNTIYF. The CDR3 DNA reads TGTGCCAGCAAACAGAAGGTTACTGGAAACACCATATATTTT.

The V call is TRBV29-1, the J call TRBJ1-1; the D is unclear. Trimming took 3 bases from V and 2 from J, leaving 13 bases between them. Germline CDR1 is SQVTM and CDR2 is ANQGSEA. CDR3 size: 14 residues. The CDR3 protein is CSVDPRVSNTEAFF. The CDR3 DNA follows: TGCAGCGTTGATCCCCGGGTATCAAACACTGAAGCTTTCTTT.

The chain uses TRBV2 and TRBJ1-2; D may be TRBD1 (6 bases). V was trimmed by 5 bases and J by 13 bases, leaving 14 bases between them. Germline lookup yields CDR1 SNHLY and CDR2 FYNNEI. The length of the CDR3 is 11 residues. CDR3 in DNA: TGTGCCAGCAGTCCCGGACAGCCAGGCACCTTC. Amino acid sequence: CASSPGQPGTF.

The chain couples TRBV7-9 to TRBJ2-7; 8 bases match TRBD1. The germline CDR1 and CDR2 sequences are SEHNR and FQNEAQ (reference sequence). The CDR3 spans 15 residues. The trim removed 6 bases at V and 4 bases at J, leaving 11 bases unmatched. As DNA, the CDR3 is TGTGCCAGCAGGCCACCCCGGACAGGGACGTACGAGCAGTACTTC. It specifies CASRPPRTGTYEQYF.

This clone was seen a handful of times. The chain carries TRBV12-5 and TRBJ2-1, with D possibly being TRBD2 (5 bases). Trimming removed 5 bases from V and 8 bases from J, with 13 bases in between. Per germline, CDR1 LGHNT and CDR2 FRNRAP. This CDR3 is 13 amino acids long. As DNA, the CDR3 is TGTGCTAGTGGTCCCCGGCCCGGGGATGAGCAGTTCTTC. It codes for CASGPRPGDEQFF.

This clone turned up a few times. J is TRBJ2-5 and V is TRBV2; possibly TRBD1 for D (6 bases). Germline lookup yields CDR1 SNHLY and CDR2 FYNNEI. The CDR3 has 14 residues. Trimming left V 4 bases short and J 4 bases short, with 13 bases between. CDR3 protein: CASSGGQPGETQYF. In DNA form, the CDR3 reads TGTGCCAGCAGTGGGGGACAACCGGGAGAGACCCAGTACTTC.

The gene calls are TRBV10-3 and TRBJ1-4; 10 bases match TRBD1. Trimming cost V 0 bases and J 5 bases; bases outside gene matches: 0. Germline V lookup: CDR1 ENHRY, CDR2 SYGVKD. This CDR3 comprises 15 residues. CDR3 in amino acids: CAISESGQGNEKLFF. CDR3 coding DNA: TGTGCCATCAGTGAGTCGGGACAGGGGAATGAAAAACTGTTTTTT.

This rearrangement joins TRBV5-4 to TRBJ1-1; 10 bases are shared with TRBD1. This CDR3 contains 15 residues. The germline V gene has CDR1 SGHNT and CDR2 YYREEE (reference sequence). The junction had 7 bases not matched to a gene; V was cut back by 4 bases and J by 4 bases. The CDR3 protein is CASSVPGQGSTEAFF. CDR3 bases: TGTGCCAGCAGCGTACCGGGACAGGGGTCCACTGAAGCTTTCTTT.

The chain employs TRBV25-1 and TRBJ2-7; maybe TRBD2 (7 bases). The length of the CDR3 is 16 residues. The V and J ends lost 8 bases and 5 bases respectively, with 25 bases between them. CDR1 is MGHDK, CDR2 SYGVNS, per germline. The CDR3: CASLGRGGPRGNEQYF. CDR3 sequence (DNA): TGTGCCAGCCTAGGGAGGGGGGGGCCGAGGGGGAACGAGCAGTACTTC.

This clone appeared a single time. The chain joins TRBV7-6 to TRBJ2-1, with TRBD1 matching 9 bases. There are 15 residues in the CDR3. Trimming removed 3 bases from V and 8 bases from J; junction bases left unmatched: 8. Germline CDR1 SGHVS, CDR2 FNYEAQ. The CDR3 DNA reads as TGTGCCAGCAGCTTTCGGGACAGGGCTGTCGATGAGCAGTTCTTC. Translation gives CASSFRDRAVDEQFF.

The rearrangement joins TRBV30 to TRBJ2-1, with 10 bases that match TRBD2. This CDR3 has 15 amino acids. In germline, CDR1 is GTSNPN, CDR2 SVGIG (reference sequence). V gave up 2 bases and J gave up 7 bases; unmatched junction bases: 8. CDR3 DNA: TGTGCCTGGAGTCGCCTAGCGGGAGTATATAATGAGCAGTTCTTC. Translation: CAWSRLAGVYNEQFF.

The chain carries TRBV5-4 and TRBJ2-2; 9 nucleotides agree with TRBD2. V was clipped by 0 bases and J by 5 bases; unmatched bases: 2. Germline V lookup: CDR1 SGHNT, CDR2 YYREEE (reference sequence). The CDR3 sequence is 15 residues long. Written as DNA, the CDR3 is TGTGCCAGCAGCTTGGCTAGCGGGGCAACCGGGGAGCTGTTTTTT. This gives the protein CASSLASGATGELFF.

V and J are TRBV14 and TRBJ2-3, with 7 bases identical to TRBD2. The CDR3 length is 18 residues. The germline V gene has CDR1 SGHDN and CDR2 FVKESK. The V and J ends lost 2 bases and 0 bases, in that order; junction bases with no gene match: 11. This CDR3 is CASSQSLGRGFSTDTQYF. The CDR3 region has the DNA TGTGCCAGCAGCCAATCCCTGGGGCGGGGGTTCAGCACAGATACGCAGTATTTT.

This sequence joins TRBV6-6 and TRBJ2-3; TRBD2 might be the D (6 bases). The CDR3 extends over 14 amino acids. V was clipped by 8 bases and J by 0 bases, with 12 bases between them. Germline V gene data show CDR1 as MNHNY and CDR2 as SVGAGI (reference sequence). CDR3 sequence (DNA): TGTGCCAGCGGGTCGGGAGCTAGCACAGATACGCAGTATTTT. Translated: CASGSGASTDTQYF.

V usage is TRBV12-2 and J usage is TRBJ2-7; the D call in the table, TRBD1, was not verified against the DNA. TRBV12-2 is tagged as a pseudogene. This CDR3 contains 16 residues. The CDR3: CASRLGDISVCYEQYF. CDR3 bases: TGTGCAAGTCGCTTGGGGGACATATCTGTTTGCTACGAGCAGTACTTC.

This clone has only a few counts. CDR3 amino acids: CASGGTGNINEKLFF. The CDR3, as DNA: TGTGCCAGCGGAGGGACAGGGAATATAAATGAAAAACTGTTTTTT. This chain connects TRBV2 to TRBJ1-4; 9 nucleotides agree with TRBD1. Unmatched junction bases numbered 9, after V lost 8 bases and J lost 5 bases. CDR1 and CDR2 (germline): SNHLY, FYNNEI. CDR3 length equals 15 residues. Complete variable domain (other parts from reference TRBV2 and TRBJ1-4): EPEVTQTPSHQVTQMGQEVILRCVPISNHLYFYWYRQILGQKVEFLVSFYNNEISEKSEIFDDQFSVERPDGSNFTLKIRSTKLEDSAMYFCASGGTGNINEKLFFGSGTQLSVL.

The chain combines TRBV5-1 with TRBJ2-1, with TRBD2 matching 14 bases. CDR1 and CDR2 from the germline V gene are SGHRS and YFSETQ. The CDR3 spans 15 residues. The V gene end was trimmed by 3 bases and the J gene end by 8 bases; junction bases not matched to a gene: 4. The CDR3 DNA sequence: TGCGCCAGCAGCTCCGGACTAGCGGGGGGCCATGAGCAGTTCTTC. This translates into CASSSGLAGGHEQFF.

The genes are TRBV4-3 and TRBJ1-6; D is ambiguous. V lost 4 bases to trimming and J lost 5 bases, with 6 bases between them. The CDR3 is 13 residues long. In germline, CDR1 is LGHNA, CDR2 YSLEER. This CDR3 is CASSLTNNSPLHF. CDR3 in DNA: TGCGCCAGCAGCCTCACAAATAATTCACCCCTCCACTTT.

This clone appeared a few times. The rearrangement links TRBV30 to TRBJ2-5, with D perhaps TRBD1 (5 bases). The J call is in doubt because the DNA end fits TRBJ2-7 better. CDR1 and CDR2 from the germline V gene are GTSNPN and SVGIG (reference sequence). The CDR3 runs to 13 residues. The CDR3 DNA reads as TGTGCCTGGAGTGAACAGGCCTTGGGCGAGCAGTACTTC. Its translation is CAWSEQALGEQYF.

The gene calls are TRBV6-5 and TRBJ1-4; 7 nucleotides match TRBD1. CDR3 length: 14 residues. Trimming took 4 bases from V and 12 from J; bases not matched to a gene: 11. CDR1 is MNHEY, CDR2 SVGAGI, per germline. CDR3 in amino acids: CASSSTGFGRQLFF. The CDR3 DNA reads as TGTGCCAGCAGTTCGACAGGGTTCGGAAGGCAACTGTTTTTT.

The J gene is TRBJ2-7, the V gene TRBV4-3, with TRBD1 matching over 9 bases. With 1 base clipped from V and 2 bases from J, the junction kept 9 bases outside the gene matches. In germline, CDR1 is LGHNA, CDR2 YSLEER. CDR3 length: 17 residues. CDR3 loop: CASSQAEQGAGTYEQYF. The CDR3 DNA reads as TGCGCCAGCAGCCAAGCGGAACAGGGGGCCGGGACCTACGAGCAGTACTTC.

The chain couples TRBV5-1 to TRBJ2-1; 12 bases line up with TRBD2. Per germline, CDR1 SGHRS and CDR2 YFSETQ. J gave up 6 bases and V 5 bases, and 3 bases lay outside the gene matches. The CDR3 consists of 14 residues. The CDR3 sequence is CASSRGLAGNEQFF. The CDR3 bases are TGCGCCAGCAGTAGGGGACTAGCGGGCAATGAGCAGTTCTTC.

Concerning this clone: The junction differs from germline at one of its ends, possibly a read error. V gene TRBV7-9 combines with J gene TRBJ2-7; possible D gene TRBD2, 6 bases. The CDR3 covers 13 residues. Per germline, CDR1 SEHNR and CDR2 FQNEAQ (reference sequence). CDR3 protein: CASSWRDGLQVDF. CDR3 nucleotides: TGTGCCAGCAGCTGGCGGGACGGCCTCCAAGTCGACTTC.

The chain combines TRBV7-9 with TRBJ1-2; 9 bases agree with TRBD1. The germline gives CDR1 SEHNR, CDR2 FQNEAQ (reference sequence). Trimming removed 4 bases from V and 5 bases from J; junction bases left unmatched: 20. This CDR3 region has 19 residues. CDR3 sequence (DNA): TGTGCCAGCAGCTCCTTAGAGAACCCACAGGGGGCGAAGGGGTATGGCTACACCTTC. Amino acid sequence: CASSSLENPQGAKGYGYTF.